This entry describes one TCR beta chain. One end of the junction does not line up with germline, which may come from a read error. This entry belongs to a study of blood T cells in healthy people across ages. A second about 6 to 12 cycle PCR used barcoded and J-beta primers. MiXCR, applied by TCRdb to the 5' RACE reads, yields one record per CDR3 protein. The data contain around 2 million distinct CDR3 sequences, about two fifths of them singletons. The CDR3 consists of 16 residues. The germline CDR1 and CDR2 sequences are SGHTA and FQGTGA. This TCR was recovered from a human donor in good health. Sequenced sample: blood. This chain links TRBV7-3 with TRBJ2-7; D call uncertain. CDR3 coding DNA: TGTGCCAGCGGCTTAACGTGGAGTACACCGATCTACGAGCAGTACTTC. It is translated as CASGLTWSTPIYEQYF.